The next 11 T cell receptor beta chains were all read from a single sample in a study of blood T cell repertoires in COVID-19. Using immunoSEQ multiplex PCR, the repertoire was profiled, and TCRdb retains in-frame clones only, with some absent. The sample contains 120,000 or so clones, roughly 85% of which appear only once. Material for sequencing was peripheral blood. Every receptor here comes from a man at least 80 years old with active or convalescent COVID-19.

V and J are TRBV7-6 and TRBJ2-3; possible D gene TRBD2, 5 bases. CDR1 is SGHVS and CDR2 is FNYEAQ in the germline V gene. This CDR3 spans 15 amino acids. Trimming pared 0 bases from V and 2 bases from J, leaving 9 bases between. CDR3 residues: CASSLAPGSTDTQYF. In nucleotides, the CDR3 is TGTGCCAGCAGCTTAGCGCCGGGATCCACAGATACGCAGTATTTT.

This clone was found a few times. The chain links TRBV7-3 to TRBJ1-6; D call uncertain. Trimming took 5 bases from V and 11 from J, leaving 10 bases between them. Looked up from germline, CDR1 is SGHTA and CDR2 is FQGTGA. The CDR3 runs 12 residues. Here the CDR3 DNA reads TGTGCCAGCAGCAAGCTAGGCGCACCCCTCCACTTT. It translates to CASSKLGAPLHF.

The CDR3 DNA is TGTGCCAGCAGAAGACAGTTCTACGAGCAGTACTTC. As protein: CASRRQFYEQYF. This chain uses TRBV2 with TRBJ2-7, with D possibly TRBD1 on 5 matching bases. Per the germline V gene, CDR1 is SNHLY and CDR2 is FYNNEI. CDR3 size: 12 residues. Trimming removed 6 bases from V and 3 bases from J, with 9 bases in between.

The chain employs TRBV5-4 and TRBJ1-4, with D unclear. CDR1 is SGHNT, CDR2 YYREEE, per germline (reference sequence). CDR3 size: 15 residues. V gave up 4 bases and J gave up 0 bases, with 10 bases separating them. CDR3 region: CASSGGPATNEKLFF. The CDR3 DNA follows: TGTGCCAGCAGCGGAGGACCCGCAACTAATGAAAAACTGTTTTTT.

The chain has TRBV24-1 and TRBJ2-7; TRBD1 might be the D (6 bases). The CDR3 is made up of 12 amino acids. The ends were cut back, 3 bases at V and 12 bases at J, with 14 bases in the middle. Per the germline V gene, CDR1 is KGHDR and CDR2 is SFDVKD. The CDR3 DNA reads TGTGCCACCAGTGATGCTGTGACAGGTGTGTACTTC. Amino acid sequence: CATSDAVTGVYF.

The chain is built from TRBV7-3 and TRBJ2-2; TRBD2 agrees at 9 bases. With 4 bases clipped from V and 6 bases from J, the junction kept 12 bases outside the gene matches. CDR1 and CDR2 from the germline V gene are SGHTA and FQGTGA. The CDR3 covers 17 residues. CDR3 region: CASSSHIRGGASGELFF. As DNA, the CDR3 is TGTGCCAGCAGCTCCCACATCCGCGGGGGGGCCTCCGGGGAGCTGTTTTTT.

The chain combines TRBV7-2 with TRBJ2-1; 14 nucleotides agree with TRBD2. Germline V gene data show CDR1 as SGHTA and CDR2 as FQGNSA. CDR3 length equals 15 residues. After removal of 5 bases from V and 8 bases from J, the junction contained 5 bases not matched to a gene. The chain's CDR3 is CASSRQGLAGDEQFF. DNA of the CDR3: TGTGCCAGCAGCAGACAGGGACTAGCGGGAGATGAGCAGTTCTTC.

The V call is TRBV5-1, the J call TRBJ1-1; 7 bases map to TRBD1. The CDR3 covers 15 residues. Germline V CDR1 and CDR2: SGHRS, YFSETQ. With V trimmed by 3 bases and J by 1 base, 6 bases remained unmatched. CDR3 nucleotide sequence: TGCGCCAGCAGCTATAACAGGGGCCAGAACACTGAAGCTTTCTTT. Translation gives CASSYNRGQNTEAFF.

The chain recombines TRBV7-3 with TRBJ1-2; tentative D call: TRBD1 (6 bases). V lost 3 bases to trimming and J lost 4 bases, with 9 bases between them. Germline CDR1 reads SGHTA; CDR2 reads FQGTGA. This CDR3 has 13 amino acids. CDR3 protein: CASSLDSGYGYTF. Here the CDR3 DNA reads TGTGCCAGCAGCTTGGACAGCGGCTATGGCTACACCTTC. The full variable domain, in which reference TRBV7-3 and TRBJ1-2 provide the parts outside the CDR3, is GAGVSQTPSNKVTEKGKYVELRCDPISGHTALYWYRQSLGQGPEFLIYFQGTGAADDSGLPNDRFFAVRPEGSVSTLKIQRTERGDSAVYLCASSLDSGYGYTFGSGTRLTVV.

The rearrangement links TRBV27 to TRBJ2-7; TRBD2 matches 12 bases. This CDR3 is built from 17 residues. CDR1 and CDR2 from the germline V gene are MNHEY and SMNVEV (reference sequence). The V gene end was trimmed by 8 bases and the J gene end by 0 bases; junction bases not matched to a gene: 11. Here the CDR3 DNA reads TGTGCCAGCCGCCCTAGCGGGAGGGTTGGTAGCTCCTACGAGCAGTACTTC. Translated: CASRPSGRVGSSYEQYF.

V usage is TRBV6-5 and J usage is TRBJ2-2, with D possibly being TRBD2 (5 bases). With 7 bases removed from V and 0 bases from J, the gap between germline ends came to 12 bases. Germline CDR1 and CDR2: MNHEY and SVGAGI. This CDR3 spans 15 amino acids. The CDR3 protein is CASIRTGSNTGELFF. CDR3 nucleotides: TGTGCCAGCATTAGGACTGGCTCGAACACCGGGGAGCTGTTTTTT.